This is a list of T cell receptor beta chains from one sample in a study of beta chain features in type 1 diabetes. Libraries were prepared by immunoSEQ multiplex PCR; TCRdb keeps only in-frame clonotypes and omits some of them. The sample gives about 140,000 clones, less than 8.5% of which show up once; approximately 1.4% is in the top ten. The sample comprised central memory CD4+ T cells from blood. The receptors stem from a woman in her 30s in good health. The CDR3 runs from the conserved cysteine through the conserved F or W. D genes are given only for firm matches. Size values are once, few and many counts, or a class for expanded clones, and some rows have none.

>TRBV7-3|TRBJ2-1|many|TRBD2
TGTGCCAGCAGCCAGACTAGCGGGATAAAGGGTGAGCAGTTCTTC
CASSQTSGIKGEQFF
>TRBV19|TRBJ1-5|-|-
TGTGCCAGTAGTATCACTGGGAACGGGGATCAGCCCCAGCATTTT
CASSITGNGDQPQHF
>TRBV5-1|TRBJ2-5|many|-
TGCGCCAGCAGCCCGAACAGGGTAGACGAGACCCAGTACTTC
CASSPNRVDETQYF
>TRBV28|TRBJ1-5|-|TRBD1
TGTGCCAGCAGTTTACGCGGGACAGCCCAAGGTCAGCCCCAGCATTTT
CASSLRGTAQGQPQHF
>TRBV30|TRBJ2-3|-|TRBD2
TGTGCCTGGAGGACTAGCGGGAGTGCAGATACGCAGTATTTT
CAWRTSGSADTQYF
>TRBV5-1|TRBJ2-6|few|-
TGCGCCAGCAGCTTGCAGTACCCTGGGGCCAACGTCCTGACTTTC
CASSLQYPGANVLTF
>TRBV7-9|TRBJ2-3|-|TRBD1
TGTGCCAGCAGCTTAAGGCGGGGACAGGGGAGCACAGATACGCAGTATTTT
CASSLRRGQGSTDTQYF
>TRBV5-1|TRBJ2-4|few|TRBD2
TGCGCCAGCAGCTTGTTCTCAGCGGGAGGGTCCAAAAACATTCAGTACTTC
CASSLFSAGGSKNIQYF
>TRBV7-9|TRBJ1-4|few|TRBD1
TGTGCCAGCAGCCGCGGACAGGGGGAAAAACTGTTTTTT
CASSRGQGEKLFF
>TRBV7-9|TRBJ2-7|few|-
TGTGCCAGCAGTTCAGATCACGAGCAGTACTTC
CASSSDHEQYF
>TRBV7-2|TRBJ2-5|-|TRBD2
TGTGCCAGCAGCCCTAGCGGGAGGTCGGATACCCAGTACTTC
CASSPSGRSDTQYF
>TRBV28|TRBJ1-5|-|-
TGTGCCAGCAGTGACGGGGGGCCCAATCAGCCCCAGCATTTT
CASSDGGPNQPQHF
>TRBV7-3|TRBJ2-3|few|TRBD1
TGTGCCAGCAGTTCCGGGACAGGGACAGATACGCAGTATTTT
CASSSGTGTDTQYF
>TRBV30|TRBJ2-2|few|-
TGTGCCTGGAGCCACGGAGCGATATCGAGGACCGGGGAGCTGTTTTTT
CAWSHGAISRTGELFF
>TRBV11-3|TRBJ2-1|-|TRBD2
TGTGCCAGCAGTCTAGCGGGAGGGCCTTCCTACAATGAGCAGTTCTTC
CASSLAGGPSYNEQFF
>TRBV5-1|TRBJ2-7|-|-
TGCGCCAGCAGCCAGGACTTCTACGAGCAGTACTTC
CASSQDFYEQYF
>TRBV6-6|TRBJ2-7|-|-
TGTGCCAGCAGTTACTCAACTAGCCCCCAGGGCGAGCAGTACTTC
CASSYSTSPQGEQYF
>TRBV28|TRBJ1-1|-|TRBD1
TGTGCCAGCACCGAGGGGACTACTCCTGGGACAGGGGCTTTCTTT
CASTEGTTPGTGAFF
>TRBV2|TRBJ1-2|few|-
TGTGCCAGCAGAGGACAGACGGATAACTATGGCTACACCTTC
CASRGQTDNYGYTF
>TRBV28|TRBJ1-5|-|-
TGTGCCAGCAGTTTAGGAGTTGGCAATCAGCCCCAGCATTTT
CASSLGVGNQPQHF
>TRBV9|TRBJ2-1|few|-
TGTGCCAGCAGCTCCCGGGGGGCGGGGTACAATGAGCAGTTCTTC
CASSSRGAGYNEQFF
>TRBV5-8|TRBJ2-3|-|TRBD2
TGTGCCAGCAGCTTGTCTTGGGGGGGGAGGTCCCCCACAGATACGCAGTATTTT
CASSLSWGGRSPTDTQYF
>TRBV11-2|TRBJ2-1|many|-
TGTGCCAGCAGCTTCTCCGAGGAAAATGAGCAGTTCTTC
CASSFSEENEQFF
>TRBV21-1|TRBJ2-3|few|-
TGTGCCAGCGGCTCGGGACTACCACTCACAGATACGCAGTATTTT
CASGSGLPLTDTQYF
>TRBV6-1|TRBJ2-3|-|TRBD2
TGTGCCAGCAGACTAGCGGGTGGCACAGATACGCAGTATTTT
CASRLAGGTDTQYF
>TRBV7-2|TRBJ2-3|many|-
TGTGCCAGCAGCTTAATGCCGGGAGTTGGGACAGATACGCAGTATTTT
CASSLMPGVGTDTQYF
>TRBV7-9|TRBJ1-3|few|TRBD1
TGTGCCAGCACAGGGGGCAGCGATGGAAACACCATATATTTT
CASTGGSDGNTIYF
>TRBV28|TRBJ2-7|few|TRBD2
TGTGCCAGCAGTTTCCCGGGGGACTATTCCCTCGAGCAGTACTTC
CASSFPGDYSLEQYF
>TRBV27|TRBJ1-3|-|TRBD1
TGTGCCAGCAGGAGGGGGCCTTCTGGAAACACCATATATTTT
CASRRGPSGNTIYF
>TRBV5-1|TRBJ2-2|-|-
TGCGCCAGCAGCTTGGGGACAGCGAACACCGGGGAGCTGTTTTTT
CASSLGTANTGELFF
>TRBV5-1|TRBJ2-7|few|TRBD2
TGCGCCAGCAGCTTGGTGGTAGCGGGAGGGCCATCCTACGAGCAGTACTTC
CASSLVVAGGPSYEQYF
>TRBV10-3|TRBJ2-5|many|-
TGTGCCATCAGTGACGGGGTTCTCCAAGAGACCCAGTACTTC
CAISDGVLQETQYF
>TRBV6-6|TRBJ1-4|-|TRBD1
TGTGCCAGCAGTGACAGGGTTGATGAAAAACTGTTTTTT
CASSDRVDEKLFF
>TRBV6-6|TRBJ2-7|few|-
TGTGCCAGCAGTACCGAACAGGGTTCCTACGAGCAGTACTTC
CASSTEQGSYEQYF
>TRBV11-3|TRBJ2-4|few|-
TGTGCCAGCAGCTTAGCGGTACCGGGAAACATTCAGTACTTC
CASSLAVPGNIQYF
>TRBV7-8|TRBJ2-7|-|TRBD2
TGTGCCAGCAGCTTAGGGGGACTAGCGGGTAGGGGCGAGCAGTACTTC
CASSLGGLAGRGEQYF
>TRBV30|TRBJ2-5|-|TRBD1
TGTGCCTGGAGTGTTGGACAGGGTATTTCCCCGGCCCAGTACTTC
CAWSVGQGISPAQYF
>TRBV4-2|TRBJ2-1|many|TRBD2
TGTGCCAGCAGCCGTGCGGGGACTAAGTACAATGAGCAGTTCTTC
CASSRAGTKYNEQFF
>TRBV6-5|TRBJ2-5|-|-
TGTGCCAGCAGAACTGGACAGAACCAAGAGACCCAGTACTTC
CASRTGQNQETQYF
>TRBV19|TRBJ2-2|few|-
TGTGCCAGTAGTATAAAGCGGACTTACACCGGGGAGCTGTTTTTT
CASSIKRTYTGELFF
>TRBV18|TRBJ2-3|-|TRBD2
TGTGCCAGCTCTCCAGGGACTAGCGGGAGTCGCACAGATACGCAGTATTTT
CASSPGTSGSRTDTQYF
>TRBV28|TRBJ2-1|-|-
TGTGCCAGCGATGGACAGGGGGGCGTAGCGGGAGGACGGGAGCAGTTCTTC
CASDGQGGVAGGREQFF
>TRBV2|TRBJ1-4|many|-
TGTGCCAGCAGTGAAAGACATGGAGAAAAACTGTTTTTT
CASSERHGEKLFF
>TRBV28|TRBJ1-5|few|-
TGTGCCAGCAGTCCCCTCCCCTGGCTCACTAGGAATCAGCCCCAGCATTTT
CASSPLPWLTRNQPQHF
>TRBV14|TRBJ2-1|many|-
TGTGCCAGCAGCCGTTCCCTAGCGACCTACAATGAGCAGTTCTTC
CASSRSLATYNEQFF